This T cell receptor (beta chain) was obtained from a study of blood T cell repertoires in COVID-19. The wider study: Both acute and convalescent COVID-19 samples were obtained from the United States, Italy and Spain.

Participant ages covered roughly 18 to 89 years across around 22 US areas. Participant-given clinical history determined each cohort assignment. The protocol was immunoSEQ multiplex PCR, while the TCRdb copy is restricted to in-frame clones and leaves out a portion. The data contain fewer than 350,000 clones, roughly 90% of them seen just once; the ten biggest clones take up around 9.5%. Trimming took 5 bases from V and 5 from J, leaving 20 bases between them. The CDR3 runs to 15 residues. Germline assignment: CDR1 SGHRS and CDR2 YFSETQ. The source is a woman aged 40 to 50 who had recovered from COVID-19. This chain connects TRBV5-1 to TRBJ2-7, with D perhaps matching TRBD1 (6 bases). Material for sequencing was PBMCs or T cells enriched from blood (not recorded which). The CDR3 protein is CASSTTGSPSHEQYF. The CDR3 nucleotides read TGCGCCAGCAGTACAACAGGGTCTCCGTCCCACGAGCAGTACTTC.